These T cell receptor beta chains were read from a single sample in a study of cytomegalovirus exposure and HLA in healthy donors. Clones were sequenced by immunoSEQ multiplex PCR, and TCRdb holds only the in-frame ones, with some missing. The table lists around 150,000 clones, 79% of them singletons. The source material was PBMCs. All receptors come from a man in his forties or fifties in good health and CMV-seropositive. CDR3s include the opening cysteine and the closing phenylalanine or tryptophan. Fields, in order: D gene, clone size, V gene, J gene, CDR3 DNA, CDR3 protein. The D gene is left open where the match is weak. The size field is filled for only some rows; it gives once, few, many or a size class.

d_call: TRBD1; clone_size: .; v_call: TRBV27; j_call: TRBJ1-5; cdr3_nt: TGTGCCAGCAGTCCGGGACAGGGTAGTCAGCCCCAGCATTTT; cdr3_aa: CASSPGQGSQPQHF
d_call: TRBD1; clone_size: few; v_call: TRBV6-6; j_call: TRBJ2-7; cdr3_nt: TGTGCCAGCAGCCGGGACAGGGTCTACGAGCAGTACTTC; cdr3_aa: CASSRDRVYEQYF
d_call: TRBD1; clone_size: .; v_call: TRBV9; j_call: TRBJ2-1; cdr3_nt: TGTGCCAGCAGCGCAACAGGGGTGTCCTACAATGAGCAGTTCTTC; cdr3_aa: CASSATGVSYNEQFF
d_call: .; clone_size: once; v_call: TRBV11-3; j_call: TRBJ2-1; cdr3_nt: TGTGCCAGGACCCCTACGGGAGTGTCCTACAATGAGCAGTTCTTC; cdr3_aa: CARTPTGVSYNEQFF
d_call: TRBD1; clone_size: .; v_call: TRBV9; j_call: TRBJ2-3; cdr3_nt: TGTGCCAGCAGCGGGACAGGGACCACAGATACGCAGTATTTT; cdr3_aa: CASSGTGTTDTQYF
d_call: TRBD2; clone_size: .; v_call: TRBV5-1; j_call: TRBJ2-2; cdr3_nt: TGCGCCAGCAGCTTGACGGGAGGGCCGCCCGGGGAGCTGTTTTTT; cdr3_aa: CASSLTGGPPGELFF
d_call: TRBD1; clone_size: .; v_call: TRBV5-8; j_call: TRBJ1-5; cdr3_nt: TGTGCCAGCAGCTTAGGGGACAGATATGGGCCCCAGCATTTT; cdr3_aa: CASSLGDRYGPQHF
d_call: .; clone_size: .; v_call: TRBV18; j_call: TRBJ1-5; cdr3_nt: TGTGCCAGCTCACCAAGATCTAATAGCAATCAGCCCCAGCATTTT; cdr3_aa: CASSPRSNSNQPQHF
d_call: .; clone_size: .; v_call: TRBV5-1; j_call: TRBJ1-2; cdr3_nt: TGCGCCAGCAGCTTAACCGGGACAAGCTATGGCTACACCTTC; cdr3_aa: CASSLTGTSYGYTF
d_call: .; clone_size: .; v_call: TRBV6-1; j_call: TRBJ1-1; cdr3_nt: TGTGCCAGCAGCCGGGAGTTCCAGAACACTGAAGCTTTCTTT; cdr3_aa: CASSREFQNTEAFF
d_call: TRBD1; clone_size: .; v_call: TRBV27; j_call: TRBJ2-1; cdr3_nt: TGTGCCAGCAACTACGGGACAGGGGCCCACAATGAGCAGTTCTTC; cdr3_aa: CASNYGTGAHNEQFF
d_call: .; clone_size: .; v_call: TRBV5-1; j_call: TRBJ1-2; cdr3_nt: TGCGCCAGCAGCTTGGGCGTGGCAGGCGTCTATGGCTACACCTTC; cdr3_aa: CASSLGVAGVYGYTF
d_call: .; clone_size: .; v_call: TRBV6-5; j_call: TRBJ2-7; cdr3_nt: TGTGCCAGCAGCCAAAGACGGGGGGAGCAGTACTTC; cdr3_aa: CASSQRRGEQYF
d_call: TRBD2; clone_size: .; v_call: TRBV28; j_call: TRBJ2-3; cdr3_nt: TGTGCCAGCAGTTTATATAGCGGGAGAGAGAATACGCAGTATTTT; cdr3_aa: CASSLYSGRENTQYF
d_call: .; clone_size: .; v_call: TRBV7-9; j_call: TRBJ1-2; cdr3_nt: TGTGCCAGCAGCGCGGGCCTTCAAAATTTTGGCTACACCTTC; cdr3_aa: CASSAGLQNFGYTF
d_call: TRBD2; clone_size: .; v_call: TRBV2; j_call: TRBJ2-3; cdr3_nt: TGTGCCAGCAGTGCCCTTGTGACTAGCGGGCTCACGCAGTATTTT; cdr3_aa: CASSALVTSGLTQYF
d_call: TRBD2; clone_size: .; v_call: TRBV6-6; j_call: TRBJ2-5; cdr3_nt: TGTGCCAGCAGTCTTCTAGCGGGCGAGACCCAGTACTTC; cdr3_aa: CASSLLAGETQYF